Given below is one TCR beta chain in context. Its antigen is as yet unknown. The data derive from a study of shared clonotypes between healthy human individuals. Study results and caveats: Clonotype sharing levels among donors were expected to vary with sequencing depth. Around 5.3% of naive CD4 clonotypes were shared across several donors.

Germline lookup yields CDR1 ENHRY and CDR2 SYGVKD. Trimming cost V 3 bases and J 1 base, with 9 bases left between them. This CDR3 has 15 amino acids. Clones were read by immunoSEQ multiplex PCR, and TCRdb kept only the in-frame ones, dropping some. Seen here are approximately 1.5 million clones, about 98% observed once, and the top ten hold approximately 0.44%. The healthy adult donors were HIV-negative and reported no recent acute infections or vaccinations. This receptor was identified in a man aged 25 to 40 in good health. Specimen: naive CD4+ T cells sorted from blood. As for subset: CD45RA+ positively selected. The V and J genes are TRBV10-3 and TRBJ2-2, with D perhaps matching TRBD2 (6 bases). This CDR3 reads CAISDIGGNTGELFF. The CDR3 bases are TGTGCCATCAGTGATATCGGGGGGAACACCGGGGAGCTGTTTTTT.